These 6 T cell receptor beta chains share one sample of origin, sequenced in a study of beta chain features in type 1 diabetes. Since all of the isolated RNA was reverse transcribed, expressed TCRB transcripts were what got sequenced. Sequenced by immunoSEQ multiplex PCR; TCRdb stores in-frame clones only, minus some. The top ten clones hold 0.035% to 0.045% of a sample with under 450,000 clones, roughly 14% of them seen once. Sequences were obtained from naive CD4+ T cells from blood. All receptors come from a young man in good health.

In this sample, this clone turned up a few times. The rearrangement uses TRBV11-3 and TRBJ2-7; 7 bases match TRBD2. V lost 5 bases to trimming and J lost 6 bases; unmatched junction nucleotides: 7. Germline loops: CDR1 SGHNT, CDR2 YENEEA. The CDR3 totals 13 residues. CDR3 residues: CASSRRDYREQYV. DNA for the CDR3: TGTGCCAGCAGCCGCCGGGACTACCGCGAGCAGTACGTC.

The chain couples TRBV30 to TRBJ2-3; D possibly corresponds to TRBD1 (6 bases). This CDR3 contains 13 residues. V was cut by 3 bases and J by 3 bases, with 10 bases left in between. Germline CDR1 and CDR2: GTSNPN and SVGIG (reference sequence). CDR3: CAWRWGQTDTQYF. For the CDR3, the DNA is TGTGCCTGGAGATGGGGGCAGACAGATACGCAGTATTTT.

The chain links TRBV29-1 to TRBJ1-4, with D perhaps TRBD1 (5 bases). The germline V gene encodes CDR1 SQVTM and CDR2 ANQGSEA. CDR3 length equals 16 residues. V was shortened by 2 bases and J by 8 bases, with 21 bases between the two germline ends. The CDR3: CSVELSPGTGGEKLFF. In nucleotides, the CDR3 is TGCAGCGTTGAATTGTCTCCAGGGACCGGAGGAGAAAAACTGTTTTTT.

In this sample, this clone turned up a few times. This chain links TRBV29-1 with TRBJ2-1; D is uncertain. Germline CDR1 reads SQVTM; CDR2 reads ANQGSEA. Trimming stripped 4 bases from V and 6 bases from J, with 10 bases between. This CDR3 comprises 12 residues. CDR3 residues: CSVVRVGNEQFF. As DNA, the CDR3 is TGCAGCGTTGTAAGAGTAGGCAATGAGCAGTTCTTC.

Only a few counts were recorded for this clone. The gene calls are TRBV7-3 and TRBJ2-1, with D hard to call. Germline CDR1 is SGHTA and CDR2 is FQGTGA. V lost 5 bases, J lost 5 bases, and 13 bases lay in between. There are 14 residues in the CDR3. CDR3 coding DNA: TGTGCCAGCAGCCCCCTCCTGGGGAACAATGAGCAGTTCTTC. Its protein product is CASSPLLGNNEQFF.

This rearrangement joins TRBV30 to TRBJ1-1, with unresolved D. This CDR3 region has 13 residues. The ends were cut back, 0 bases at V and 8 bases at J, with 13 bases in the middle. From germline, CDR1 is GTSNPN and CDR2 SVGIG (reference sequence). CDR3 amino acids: CAWSVIRDSEAFF. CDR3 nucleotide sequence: TGTGCCTGGAGTGTGATCCGTGACTCCGAAGCTTTCTTT.